These T cell receptor beta chains were read from a single sample in a study of Graves' ophthalmopathy and Graves' hyperthyroidism. TCRdb called the multiplex PCR reads again in MiXCR, with one record for every CDR3 protein. The sample includes about 1.1 million distinct CDR3 sequences, about 40% of them seen just once. Sequencing used peripheral blood or thyroid tissue (not recorded which). These receptors came from an adult man with Graves' hyperthyroidism. Each CDR3 is given with its conserved first and last residue. Fields, in order: V gene, J gene, CDR3 protein.

V gene: TRBV12-3/TRBV12-4; J gene: TRBJ1-2; CDR3 protein: CASSFRQSESHTF
V gene: TRBV7-8; J gene: TRBJ1-5; CDR3 protein: CASSSRTDRIGQPQHF
V gene: TRBV6-5; J gene: TRBJ1-1; CDR3 protein: CASRRTNTEAFF
V gene: TRBV29-1; J gene: TRBJ2-5; CDR3 protein: CSVVPGEGTQYF
V gene: TRBV7-8; J gene: TRBJ1-5; CDR3 protein: CASSLGPGQPQHF
V gene: TRBV7-7; J gene: TRBJ2-2; CDR3 protein: CASSLGTAFTGELFF
V gene: TRBV6-5; J gene: TRBJ1-1; CDR3 protein: CASSPDSPLWTEAFF
V gene: TRBV7-8; J gene: TRBJ2-7; CDR3 protein: CASSLASFSGYEQYF
V gene: TRBV10-2; J gene: TRBJ1-2; CDR3 protein: CASSEWLSNYGYTF
V gene: TRBV12-3/TRBV12-4; J gene: TRBJ2-5; CDR3 protein: CASSPQPGAGETQYF
V gene: TRBV10-3; J gene: TRBJ2-7; CDR3 protein: CAISGSGYEQYF
V gene: TRBV5-1; J gene: TRBJ1-1; CDR3 protein: CASSLTSNTEAFF
V gene: TRBV6-1; J gene: TRBJ2-2; CDR3 protein: CASSTGRGTGELFF
V gene: TRBV7-9; J gene: TRBJ1-1; CDR3 protein: CAWVDRLDTEAFF
V gene: TRBV10-2; J gene: TRBJ2-7; CDR3 protein: CATMGTSGIHEQYF
V gene: TRBV29-1; J gene: TRBJ2-7; CDR3 protein: CSVGGAGTYEQYF
V gene: TRBV19; J gene: TRBJ1-2; CDR3 protein: CASSAAGLANYGYTF
V gene: TRBV7-9; J gene: TRBJ1-1; CDR3 protein: CASSLAAGSLNTEAFF
V gene: TRBV29-1; J gene: TRBJ1-1; CDR3 protein: CSVDSGVGRAFF
V gene: TRBV12-3/TRBV12-4; J gene: TRBJ2-7; CDR3 protein: CASSLAVTGKSYEQYF
V gene: TRBV10-3; J gene: TRBJ2-5; CDR3 protein: CAIAKQQETQYF
V gene: TRBV15; J gene: TRBJ1-4; CDR3 protein: CATSRDPSGGEKLFF
V gene: TRBV10-3; J gene: TRBJ1-4; CDR3 protein: CAISETGVADNEKLFF
V gene: TRBV5-6; J gene: TRBJ1-1; CDR3 protein: CASSPWTGLDTEAFF
V gene: TRBV9; J gene: TRBJ2-5; CDR3 protein: CASSNTGHETQYF
V gene: TRBV9; J gene: TRBJ2-5; CDR3 protein: CASSEWGSGGRETQYF
V gene: TRBV20-1; J gene: TRBJ1-4; CDR3 protein: CSARDLLSTRREKLFF
V gene: TRBV20-1; J gene: TRBJ2-7; CDR3 protein: CSARVPEAYEQYF
V gene: TRBV7-2; J gene: TRBJ1-1; CDR3 protein: CASSIQPGSMNTEAFF
V gene: TRBV5-1; J gene: TRBJ1-1; CDR3 protein: CASTSTGGNTEAFF
V gene: TRBV15; J gene: TRBJ2-3; CDR3 protein: CATSGKTGITDTQYF
V gene: TRBV10-3; J gene: TRBJ2-2; CDR3 protein: CAISEPRQGSGELFF
V gene: TRBV20-1; J gene: TRBJ1-2; CDR3 protein: CSARGLGRVDYGYTF
V gene: TRBV27; J gene: TRBJ1-6; CDR3 protein: CASSSWDRQNSPLHF
V gene: TRBV5-1; J gene: TRBJ2-7; CDR3 protein: CASSWGQMGYEQYF
V gene: TRBV7-8; J gene: TRBJ1-2; CDR3 protein: CASSLGVRGPTYGYTF
V gene: TRBV6-5; J gene: TRBJ1-1; CDR3 protein: CASLAGDWNTEAFF
V gene: TRBV13; J gene: TRBJ1-2; CDR3 protein: CASSQLRADGYTF
V gene: TRBV7-2; J gene: TRBJ2-2; CDR3 protein: CASSFQALSNTGELFF
V gene: TRBV7-2; J gene: TRBJ2-5; CDR3 protein: CASSTKDRVRETQYF
V gene: TRBV5-1; J gene: TRBJ1-1; CDR3 protein: CASSPSRQGSNTEAFF
V gene: TRBV2; J gene: TRBJ2-7; CDR3 protein: CASGSGASYEQYF